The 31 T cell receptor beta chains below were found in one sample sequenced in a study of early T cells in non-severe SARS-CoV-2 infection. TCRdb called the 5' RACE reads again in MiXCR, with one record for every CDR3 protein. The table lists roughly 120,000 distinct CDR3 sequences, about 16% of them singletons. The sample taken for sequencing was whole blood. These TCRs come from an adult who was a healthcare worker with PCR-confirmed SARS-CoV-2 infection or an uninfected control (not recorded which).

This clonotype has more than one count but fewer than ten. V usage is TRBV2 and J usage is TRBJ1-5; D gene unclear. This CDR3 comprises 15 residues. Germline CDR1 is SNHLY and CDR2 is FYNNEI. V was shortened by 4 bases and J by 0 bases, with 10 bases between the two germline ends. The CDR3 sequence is CASSVGLYSNQPQHF. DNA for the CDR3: TGTGCCAGCAGTGTAGGCCTATATAGCAATCAGCCCCAGCATTTT.

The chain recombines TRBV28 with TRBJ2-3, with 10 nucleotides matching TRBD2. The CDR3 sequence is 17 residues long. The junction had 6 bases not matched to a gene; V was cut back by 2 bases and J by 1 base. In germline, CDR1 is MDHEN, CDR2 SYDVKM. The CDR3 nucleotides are TGTGCCAGCAGTTTACCTAATCTAGCGGGGGGCACAGATACGCAGTATTTT. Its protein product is CASSLPNLAGGTDTQYF.

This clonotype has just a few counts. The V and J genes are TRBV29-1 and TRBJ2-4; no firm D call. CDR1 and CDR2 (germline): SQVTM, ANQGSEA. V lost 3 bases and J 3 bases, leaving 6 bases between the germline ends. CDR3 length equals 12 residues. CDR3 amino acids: CSVDDGKNIQYF. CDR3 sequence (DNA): TGCAGCGTTGATGATGGCAAAAACATTCAGTACTTC.

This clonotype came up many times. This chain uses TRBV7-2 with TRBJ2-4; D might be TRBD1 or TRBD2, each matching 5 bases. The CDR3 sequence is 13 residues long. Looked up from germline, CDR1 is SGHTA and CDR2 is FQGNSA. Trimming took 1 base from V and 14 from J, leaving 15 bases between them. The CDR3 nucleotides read TGTGCCAGCAGCTTAGAGGTCGGCCGAGGGGAGTACTTC. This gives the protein CASSLEVGRGEYF. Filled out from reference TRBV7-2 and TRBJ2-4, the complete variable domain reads GAGVSQSPSNKVTEKGKDVELRCDPISGHTALYWYRQSLGQGLEFLIYFQGNSAPDKSGLPSDRFSAERTGGSVSTLTIQRTQQEDSAVYLCASSLEVGRGEYFGAGTRLSVL.

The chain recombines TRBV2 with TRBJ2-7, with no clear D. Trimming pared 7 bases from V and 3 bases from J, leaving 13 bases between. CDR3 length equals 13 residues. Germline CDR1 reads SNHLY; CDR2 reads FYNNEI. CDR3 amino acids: CASTRQANYEQYF. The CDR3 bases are TGTGCCAGCACGAGGCAGGCGAACTACGAGCAGTACTTC. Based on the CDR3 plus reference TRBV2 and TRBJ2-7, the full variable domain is EPEVTQTPSHQVTQMGQEVILRCVPISNHLYFYWYRQILGQKVEFLVSFYNNEISEKSEIFDDQFSVERPDGSNFTLKIRSTKLEDSAMYFCASTRQANYEQYFGPGTRLTVT.

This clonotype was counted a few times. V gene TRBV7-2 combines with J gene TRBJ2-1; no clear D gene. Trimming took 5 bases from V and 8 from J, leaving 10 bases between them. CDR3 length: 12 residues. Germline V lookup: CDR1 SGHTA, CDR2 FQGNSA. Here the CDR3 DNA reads TGTGCCAGCAGCCCCCAAGGGTATGAGCAGTTCTTC. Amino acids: CASSPQGYEQFF.

As DNA, the CDR3 is TGTGCCAGCAGTCGTGCTAAGGGCCATAATGAAAAACTGTTTTTT. Translation: CASSRAKGHNEKLFF. The rearrangement joins TRBV5-4 to TRBJ1-4; D remains unclear. Germline loops: CDR1 SGHNT, CDR2 YYREEE (reference sequence). V lost 5 bases, J lost 4 bases, and 15 bases lay in between. The CDR3 has 15 residues.

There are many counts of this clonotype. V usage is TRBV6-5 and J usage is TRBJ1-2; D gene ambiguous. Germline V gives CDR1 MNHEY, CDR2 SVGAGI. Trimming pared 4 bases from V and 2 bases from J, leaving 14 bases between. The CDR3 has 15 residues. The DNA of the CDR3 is TGTGCCAGCAGTTCTCAGCCACAACTGAACTATGGCTACACCTTC. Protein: CASSSQPQLNYGYTF.

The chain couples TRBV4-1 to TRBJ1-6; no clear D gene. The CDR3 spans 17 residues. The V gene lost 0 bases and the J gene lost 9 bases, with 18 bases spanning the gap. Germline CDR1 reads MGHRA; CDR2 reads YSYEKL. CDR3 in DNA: TGCGCCAGCAGCCAAGAGGGTGAGGTTCGGCCAGGTTCACCCCTCCACTTT. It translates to CASSQEGEVRPGSPLHF.

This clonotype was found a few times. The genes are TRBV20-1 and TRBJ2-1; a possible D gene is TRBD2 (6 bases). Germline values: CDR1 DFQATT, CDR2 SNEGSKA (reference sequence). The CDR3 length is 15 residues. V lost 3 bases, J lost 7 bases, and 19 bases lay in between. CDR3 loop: CSARGDSPYLNEQFF. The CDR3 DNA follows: TGCAGTGCTAGGGGGGACTCACCGTACTTGAATGAGCAGTTCTTC.

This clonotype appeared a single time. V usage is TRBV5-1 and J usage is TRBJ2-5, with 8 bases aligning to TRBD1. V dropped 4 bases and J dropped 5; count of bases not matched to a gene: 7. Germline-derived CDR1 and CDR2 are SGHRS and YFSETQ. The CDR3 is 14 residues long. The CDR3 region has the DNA TGCGCCAGCAGCCGTAGACAGGGGACGGAGACCCAGTACTTC. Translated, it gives CASSRRQGTETQYF.

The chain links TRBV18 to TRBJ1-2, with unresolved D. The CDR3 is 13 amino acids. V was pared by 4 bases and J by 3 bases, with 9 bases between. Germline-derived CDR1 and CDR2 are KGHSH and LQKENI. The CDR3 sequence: CASSRGGDYGYTF. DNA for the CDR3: TGTGCCAGCTCACGGGGTGGAGACTATGGCTACACCTTC.

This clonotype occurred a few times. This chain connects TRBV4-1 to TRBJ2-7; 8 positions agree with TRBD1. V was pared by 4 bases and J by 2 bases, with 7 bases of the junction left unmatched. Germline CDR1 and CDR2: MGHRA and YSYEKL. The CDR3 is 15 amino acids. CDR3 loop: CASSRSATGAYEQYF. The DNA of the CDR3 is TGCGCCAGCAGCCGCTCCGCGACAGGGGCCTACGAGCAGTACTTC.

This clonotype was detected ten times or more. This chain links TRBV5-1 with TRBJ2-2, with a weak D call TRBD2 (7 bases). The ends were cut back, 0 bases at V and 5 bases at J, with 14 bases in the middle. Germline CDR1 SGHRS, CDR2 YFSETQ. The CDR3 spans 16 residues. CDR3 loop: CASSLDRGAETGELFF. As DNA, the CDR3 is TGCGCCAGCAGCTTGGATCGGGGGGCTGAAACCGGGGAGCTGTTTTTT.

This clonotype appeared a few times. In nucleotides, the CDR3 is TGTGCCAGCAGTCCGGACATTGCTGGAAACACCATATATTTT. Residues: CASSPDIAGNTIYF. V gene TRBV7-9 combines with J gene TRBJ1-3; maybe TRBD1 (5 bases). CDR3 length: 14 residues. The V and J ends lost 6 bases and 2 bases respectively, with 11 bases between them. Germline V gene data show CDR1 as SEHNR and CDR2 as FQNEAQ (reference sequence).

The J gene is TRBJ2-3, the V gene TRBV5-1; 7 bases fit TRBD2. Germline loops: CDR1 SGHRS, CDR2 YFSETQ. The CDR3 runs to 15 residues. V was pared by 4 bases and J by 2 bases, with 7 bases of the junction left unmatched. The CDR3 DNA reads TGCGCCAGCAGCACGACTAGCAGGGTCACAGATACGCAGTATTTT. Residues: CASSTTSRVTDTQYF.

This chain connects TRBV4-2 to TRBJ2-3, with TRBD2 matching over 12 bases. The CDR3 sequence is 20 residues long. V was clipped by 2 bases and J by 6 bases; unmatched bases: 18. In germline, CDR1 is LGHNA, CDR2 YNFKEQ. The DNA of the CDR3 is TGTGCCAGCAGCCAAAGAGCCTCACTAGCGGGGGGTGCCACGCGGGATACGCAGTATTTT. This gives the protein CASSQRASLAGGATRDTQYF.

The CDR3 here is CASSPQTADFSGNTIYF. The CDR3 region has the DNA TGTGCCAGCAGCCCCCAGACAGCGGACTTCTCTGGAAACACCATATATTTT. The chain employs TRBV4-2 and TRBJ1-3, with TRBD1 as a possible D gene (5 bases). The CDR3 spans 17 residues. CDR1 and CDR2 from the germline V gene are LGHNA and YNFKEQ. V lost 4 bases to trimming and J lost 0 bases, with 16 bases between them.

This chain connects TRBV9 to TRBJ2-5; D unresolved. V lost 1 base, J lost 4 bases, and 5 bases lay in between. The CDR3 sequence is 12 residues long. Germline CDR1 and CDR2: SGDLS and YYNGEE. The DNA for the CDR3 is TGTGCCAGCAGCGTACACGGAGAGACCCAGTACTTC. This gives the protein CASSVHGETQYF.

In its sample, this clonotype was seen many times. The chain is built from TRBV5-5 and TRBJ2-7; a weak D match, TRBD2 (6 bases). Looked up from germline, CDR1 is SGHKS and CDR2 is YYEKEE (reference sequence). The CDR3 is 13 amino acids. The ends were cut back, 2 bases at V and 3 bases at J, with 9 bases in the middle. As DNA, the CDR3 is TGTGCCAGCAGCTTACGGGACTTCTACGAGCAGTACTTC. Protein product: CASSLRDFYEQYF.

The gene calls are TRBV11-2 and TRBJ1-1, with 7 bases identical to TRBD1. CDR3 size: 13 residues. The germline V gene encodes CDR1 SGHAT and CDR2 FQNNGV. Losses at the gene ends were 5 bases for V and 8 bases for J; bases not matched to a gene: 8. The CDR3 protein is CASSPRDRQEAFF. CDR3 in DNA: TGTGCCAGCAGCCCCCGGGACAGACAAGAAGCTTTCTTT.

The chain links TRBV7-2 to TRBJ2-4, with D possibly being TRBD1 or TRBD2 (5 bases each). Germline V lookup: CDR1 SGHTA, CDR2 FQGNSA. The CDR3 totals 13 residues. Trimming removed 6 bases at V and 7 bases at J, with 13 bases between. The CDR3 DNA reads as TGTGCCAGCAGTGGGGCCCGGGGCAACATTCAGTACTTC. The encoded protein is CASSGARGNIQYF. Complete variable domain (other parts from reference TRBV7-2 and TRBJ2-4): GAGVSQSPSNKVTEKGKDVELRCDPISGHTALYWYRQSLGQGLEFLIYFQGNSAPDKSGLPSDRFSAERTGGSVSTLTIQRTQQEDSAVYLCASSGARGNIQYFGAGTRLSVL.

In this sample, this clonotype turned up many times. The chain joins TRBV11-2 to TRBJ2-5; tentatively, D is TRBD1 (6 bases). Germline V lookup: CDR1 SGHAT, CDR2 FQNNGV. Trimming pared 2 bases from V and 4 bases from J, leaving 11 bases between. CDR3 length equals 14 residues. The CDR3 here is CASSLNRGRETQYF. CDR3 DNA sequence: TGTGCCAGCAGCTTAAATAGGGGGAGAGAGACCCAGTACTTC.

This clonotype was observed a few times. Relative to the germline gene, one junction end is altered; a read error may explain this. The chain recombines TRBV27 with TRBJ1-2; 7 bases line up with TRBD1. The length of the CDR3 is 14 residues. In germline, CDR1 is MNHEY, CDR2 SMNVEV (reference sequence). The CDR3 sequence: CASNGNRGSGGYTF. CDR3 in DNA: TGTGCAAGCAACGGAAACAGGGGAAGCGGCGGCTACACCTTC.

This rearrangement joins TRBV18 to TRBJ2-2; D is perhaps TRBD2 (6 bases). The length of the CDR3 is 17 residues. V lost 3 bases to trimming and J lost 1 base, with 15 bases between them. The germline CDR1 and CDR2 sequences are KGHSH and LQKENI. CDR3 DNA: TGTGCCAGCTCACCGGAAGCCGGGACTGTGAACACCGGGGAGCTGTTTTTT. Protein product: CASSPEAGTVNTGELFF. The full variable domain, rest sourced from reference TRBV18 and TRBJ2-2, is NAGVMQNPRHLVRRRGQEARLRCSPMKGHSHVYWYRQLPEEGLKFMVYLQKENIIDESGMPKERFSAEFPKEGPSILRIQQVVRGDSAAYFCASSPEAGTVNTGELFFGEGSRLTVL.

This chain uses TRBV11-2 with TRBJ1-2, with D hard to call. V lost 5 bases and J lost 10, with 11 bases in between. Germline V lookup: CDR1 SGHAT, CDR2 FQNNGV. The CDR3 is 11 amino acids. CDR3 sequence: CASSLYSDYTF. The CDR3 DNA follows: TGTGCCAGCAGCCTATACTCGGACTACACCTTC. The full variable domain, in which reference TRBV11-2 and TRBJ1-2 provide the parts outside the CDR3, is EAGVAQSPRYKIIEKRQSVAFWCNPISGHATLYWYQQILGQGPKLLIQFQNNGVVDDSQLPKDRFSAERLKGVDSTLKIQPAKLEDSAVYLCASSLYSDYTFGSGTRLTVV.

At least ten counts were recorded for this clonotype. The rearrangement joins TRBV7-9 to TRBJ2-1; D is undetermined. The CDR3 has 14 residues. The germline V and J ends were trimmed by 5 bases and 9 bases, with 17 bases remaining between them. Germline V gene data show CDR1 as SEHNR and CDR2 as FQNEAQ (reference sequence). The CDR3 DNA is TGTGCCAGCAGCCCACAGAGATACGATTTTGAGCAGTTCTTC. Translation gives CASSPQRYDFEQFF.

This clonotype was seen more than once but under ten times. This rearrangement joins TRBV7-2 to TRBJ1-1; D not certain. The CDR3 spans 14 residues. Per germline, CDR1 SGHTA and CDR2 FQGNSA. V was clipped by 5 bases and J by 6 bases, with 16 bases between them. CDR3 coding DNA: TGTGCCAGCAGCCGTCTCGGACCGGCGGCTGAAGCTTTCTTT. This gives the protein CASSRLGPAAEAFF.

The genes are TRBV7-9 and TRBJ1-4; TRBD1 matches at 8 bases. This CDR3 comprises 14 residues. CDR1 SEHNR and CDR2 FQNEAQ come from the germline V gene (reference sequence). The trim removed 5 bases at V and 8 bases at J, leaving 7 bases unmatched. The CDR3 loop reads CASSAQGAGEKLFF. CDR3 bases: TGTGCCAGCAGCGCGCAGGGGGCAGGAGAAAAACTGTTTTTT.

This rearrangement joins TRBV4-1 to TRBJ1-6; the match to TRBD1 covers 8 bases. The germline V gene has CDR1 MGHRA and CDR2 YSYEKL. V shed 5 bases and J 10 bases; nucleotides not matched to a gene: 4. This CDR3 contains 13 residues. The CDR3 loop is CASSDRGRSPLHF. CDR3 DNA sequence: TGCGCCAGCAGCGACAGGGGTCGGTCACCCCTCCACTTT.

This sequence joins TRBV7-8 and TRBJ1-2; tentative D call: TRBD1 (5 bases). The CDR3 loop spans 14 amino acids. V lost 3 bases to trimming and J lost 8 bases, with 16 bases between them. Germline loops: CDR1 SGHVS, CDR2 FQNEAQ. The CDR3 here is CASSFLRGALGYTF. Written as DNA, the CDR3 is TGTGCCAGCAGCTTCCTACGAGGGGCTCTAGGCTACACCTTC.